Given below is one TCR beta chain in context. The data were produced by immunoSEQ multiplex PCR, yet TCRdb's version contains in-frame clones alone and is incomplete. The data show about 26,000 clones, 70% to 90% seen once. This sample is drawn from a study of blood T cell repertoires in COVID-19. V dropped 6 bases and J dropped 3 bases, with 15 bases sitting between them. This CDR3 comprises 14 residues. Germline CDR1 SGHTA, CDR2 FQGNSA. The chain couples TRBV7-2 to TRBJ2-7; no definite D call. This sequence was found in a human donor in a cohort sampled during active COVID-19. Sequenced sample: peripheral blood. CDR3 sequence (DNA): TGTGCCAGCAGTTCCTTCCAGAAAAACTACGAGCAGTACTTC. Amino acids: CASSSFQKNYEQYF.